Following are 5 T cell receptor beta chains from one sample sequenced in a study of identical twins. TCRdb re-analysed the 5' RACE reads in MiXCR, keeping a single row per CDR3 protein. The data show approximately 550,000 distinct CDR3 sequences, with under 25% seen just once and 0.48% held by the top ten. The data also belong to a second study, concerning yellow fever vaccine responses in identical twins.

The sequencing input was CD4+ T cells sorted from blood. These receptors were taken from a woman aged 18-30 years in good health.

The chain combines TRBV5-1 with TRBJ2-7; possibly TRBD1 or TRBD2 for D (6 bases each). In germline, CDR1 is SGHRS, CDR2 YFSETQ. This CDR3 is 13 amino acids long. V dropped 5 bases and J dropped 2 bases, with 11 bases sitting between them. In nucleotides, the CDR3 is TGCGCCAGCAGTTCCGGGGGCACCTACGAGCAGTACTTC. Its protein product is CASSSGGTYEQYF.

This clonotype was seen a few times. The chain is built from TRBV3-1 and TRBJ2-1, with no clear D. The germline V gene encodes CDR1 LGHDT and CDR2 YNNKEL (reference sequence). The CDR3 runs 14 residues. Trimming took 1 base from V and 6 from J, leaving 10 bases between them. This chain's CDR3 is CASSQGPNVNEQFF. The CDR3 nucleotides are TGTGCCAGCAGCCAAGGGCCCAACGTCAATGAGCAGTTCTTC.

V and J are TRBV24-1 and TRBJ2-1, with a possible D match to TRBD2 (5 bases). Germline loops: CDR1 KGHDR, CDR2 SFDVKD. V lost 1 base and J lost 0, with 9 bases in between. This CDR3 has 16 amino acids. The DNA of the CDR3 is TGTGCCACCAGTGATTTCCGGACTGCCTCCTACAATGAGCAGTTCTTC. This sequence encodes CATSDFRTASYNEQFF.

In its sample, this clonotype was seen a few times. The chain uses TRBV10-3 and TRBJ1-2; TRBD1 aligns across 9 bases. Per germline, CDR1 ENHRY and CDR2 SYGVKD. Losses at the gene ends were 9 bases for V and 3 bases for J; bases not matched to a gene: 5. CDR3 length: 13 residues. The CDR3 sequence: CAIYRQGDYGYTF. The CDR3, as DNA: TGTGCCATATATAGACAGGGGGACTATGGCTACACCTTC.

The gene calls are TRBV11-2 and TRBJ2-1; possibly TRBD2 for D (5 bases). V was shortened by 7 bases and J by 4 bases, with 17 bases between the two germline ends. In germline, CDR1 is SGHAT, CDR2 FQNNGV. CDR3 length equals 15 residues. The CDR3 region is CASTLVGVVYNEQFF. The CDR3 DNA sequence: TGTGCCAGCACCCTGGTGGGAGTGGTTTACAATGAGCAGTTCTTC.